The present TCR beta chain was sequenced within a study of shared clonotypes between healthy human individuals. Germline values: CDR1 SNHLY, CDR2 FYNNEI. This CDR3 is 14 amino acids long. Trimming took 3 bases from V and 1 from J; bases not matched to a gene: 2. Profiling relied on immunoSEQ multiplex PCR, and the TCRdb table lists in-frame clones only, not all of them. This sample yields over 1.5 million clones, of which under 99% are seen a single time; about 0.45% belongs to the top ten. The clonotype comes from a man aged 30-40 years in good health. This chain links TRBV2 with TRBJ2-5; 7 positions agree with TRBD2. Sequenced material: naive CD4+ T cells sorted from blood. Sample subset: CD45RA+ positively selected. The CDR3 DNA follows: TGTGCCAGCAGTGACCTAGCGGTCCAAGAGACCCAGTACTTC. Its protein product is CASSDLAVQETQYF.